This T cell receptor beta chain was identified during a study of molecular identifiers for immune sequencing clone quantification. Points from the study as a whole: Effector cells kept over 99% of their molecules in clones above 20 RNA copies, while naive cells kept under 1% there.

This clonotype was counted between two and nine times. Antigen specificity is unknown. Each CDR3 protein gets one entry after TCRdb re-called the PCR reads with MiXCR. The sample consists of about 320,000 distinct CDR3 sequences, about 21% of them appearing once. The CDR3 runs to 15 residues. V lost 6 bases to trimming and J lost 0 bases, with 13 bases between them. The germline V gene encodes CDR1 MNHNS and CDR2 SASEGT. Sequenced input: naive CD8+ T cells from blood, with Jurkat cell RNA spiked in. Subset: FACS-sorted CD8+CD4-CCR7+CD45RA+ naive T cells. The chain links TRBV6-1 to TRBJ2-3, with D possibly being TRBD1 or TRBD2 (5 bases each). The receptor was isolated from a human donor in good health. Some libraries in this study had Jurkat cell RNA spiked in. CDR3 loop: CASRGTWSSTDTQYF. CDR3 bases: TGTGCCAGCAGAGGGACCTGGAGTAGCACAGATACGCAGTATTTT.